These T cell receptor beta chains were read from a single sample in a study of T cells in Graves' hyperthyroidism and ophthalmopathy. TCRdb redid the calling of the multiplex PCR reads with MiXCR, one entry per CDR3 protein. The table includes 600,000 to 800,000 distinct CDR3 sequences, approximately 36% detected once. The material sequenced was blood. These receptors were collected from a woman aged 35 to 49 with Graves' hyperthyroidism. Both conserved end residues are part of each CDR3. D genes are given only for firm matches. Clone size is given for some rows only: seen once, a few or many times, or a class if the clone is expanded.

j_call: TRBJ2-7
clone_size: many
d_call: NA
v_call: TRBV2
cdr3_nt: TGTGCCAGCAGTAGGACAGAGAACTACGAGCAGTACTTC
cdr3_aa: CASSRTENYEQYF

j_call: TRBJ1-1
clone_size: many
d_call: NA
v_call: TRBV19
cdr3_nt: TGTGCCAGTAGTCAGCGACAGAGAATGAACACTGAAGCTTTCTTT
cdr3_aa: CASSQRQRMNTEAFF

j_call: TRBJ1-1
clone_size: few
d_call: TRBD1
v_call: TRBV7-9
cdr3_nt: TGTGCCAGCAGTATCACAGGGGGAAACACTGAAGCTTTCTTT
cdr3_aa: CASSITGGNTEAFF

j_call: TRBJ1-1
clone_size: many
d_call: NA
v_call: TRBV20-1
cdr3_nt: TGCAGTGCTATGAGGGACACCACTGAAGCTTTCTTT
cdr3_aa: CSAMRDTTEAFF

j_call: TRBJ1-2
clone_size: NA
d_call: NA
v_call: TRBV25-1
cdr3_nt: TGTGCCAGCAGTGTCCCTTTTAGAGTGGCTATATTCTTATGTGCTAACTATGGCTACACCTTC
cdr3_aa: CASSVPFRVAIFLCANYGYTF

j_call: TRBJ2-2
clone_size: many
d_call: NA
v_call: TRBV10-3
cdr3_nt: TGTGCCATCCAGGGGTTTCACGGGGAGCTGTTTTTT
cdr3_aa: CAIQGFHGELFF

j_call: TRBJ2-2
clone_size: few
d_call: TRBD2
v_call: TRBV4-3
cdr3_nt: TGCGCCACCAGGGATGGGGGGGGCACCGGGGAGCTGTTTTTT
cdr3_aa: CATRDGGGTGELFF

j_call: TRBJ2-1
clone_size: NA
d_call: TRBD1
v_call: TRBV15
cdr3_nt: TGTGCCACCAGCAGAGGTGGGACAGGCGCAAATGAGCAGTTCTTC
cdr3_aa: CATSRGGTGANEQFF

j_call: TRBJ1-1
clone_size: many
d_call: NA
v_call: TRBV13
cdr3_nt: TGTGCCAGCAGCCTCCCAATGAACACTGAAGCTTTCTTT
cdr3_aa: CASSLPMNTEAFF

j_call: TRBJ2-5
clone_size: many
d_call: TRBD1
v_call: TRBV7-9
cdr3_nt: TGTGCCAGCAGCCCGAGACAGGGATATCAAGAGACCCAGTACTTC
cdr3_aa: CASSPRQGYQETQYF

j_call: TRBJ1-3
clone_size: many
d_call: NA
v_call: TRBV12-3/TRBV12-4
cdr3_nt: TGTGCCAGCAGTTTTTGGCCAGGGGAGCAGGCTGGAAACACCATATATTTT
cdr3_aa: CASSFWPGEQAGNTIYF

j_call: TRBJ1-2
clone_size: many
d_call: NA
v_call: TRBV16
cdr3_nt: NA
cdr3_aa: CASSQVARGNTF

j_call: TRBJ1-5
clone_size: few
d_call: NA
v_call: TRBV10-2
cdr3_nt: TGTGCCAGCAGTGAATCCTGGGGTAGGAGCAATCAGCCCCAGCATTTT
cdr3_aa: CASSESWGRSNQPQHF

j_call: TRBJ2-5
clone_size: NA
d_call: TRBD1
v_call: TRBV7-2
cdr3_nt: TGTGCCAGCAGCTTAGTTCGGACAGGGGAGACCCAGTACTTC
cdr3_aa: CASSLVRTGETQYF

j_call: TRBJ1-2
clone_size: NA
d_call: NA
v_call: TRBV24-1
cdr3_nt: TGTGCCACCAGTGATTCCAGGGTGGACTATGGCTACACCTTC
cdr3_aa: CATSDSRVDYGYTF

j_call: TRBJ1-1
clone_size: many
d_call: TRBD1
v_call: TRBV7-9
cdr3_nt: TGTGCCAGCAAAACTTTGGGACAGGGAGACACTGAAGCTTTCTTT
cdr3_aa: CASKTLGQGDTEAFF

j_call: TRBJ2-5
clone_size: NA
d_call: NA
v_call: TRBV20-1
cdr3_nt: TGCAGTGCGAATAAGGTGGGGACCCAGTACTTC
cdr3_aa: CSANKVGTQYF

j_call: TRBJ1-5
clone_size: NA
d_call: NA
v_call: TRBV2
cdr3_nt: TGTGCCAGCAGTGGGGAGGGTCTAGAGCCCCAGCATTTT
cdr3_aa: CASSGEGLEPQHF

j_call: TRBJ1-4
clone_size: few
d_call: TRBD1
v_call: TRBV4-2
cdr3_nt: TGTGCCAGTGGGGGACAGTCTAATGAAAAACTGTTTTTT
cdr3_aa: CASGGQSNEKLFF

j_call: TRBJ1-2
clone_size: few
d_call: NA
v_call: TRBV4-3
cdr3_nt: TGCGCCAGCAGCCAAGATCGGGCAGCGCAGTTCTATGGCTACACCTTC
cdr3_aa: CASSQDRAAQFYGYTF

j_call: TRBJ1-1
clone_size: NA
d_call: NA
v_call: TRBV29-1
cdr3_nt: TGCAGCGTTGACGACGGGGAGGACACTGCAGCTTTCTTT
cdr3_aa: CSVDDGEDTAAFF

j_call: TRBJ1-2
clone_size: many
d_call: TRBD1
v_call: TRBV4-3
cdr3_nt: TGCGCCAGCAGCCAAGAGGCAGGGGGTGGCTACACCTTC
cdr3_aa: CASSQEAGGGYTF

j_call: TRBJ1-1
clone_size: NA
d_call: TRBD1
v_call: TRBV24-1
cdr3_nt: TGTGCCAGCCTAGGGGGCCCAGGGACTAGGGACACTGAAGCTTTCTTT
cdr3_aa: CASLGGPGTRDTEAFF

j_call: TRBJ1-1
clone_size: many
d_call: NA
v_call: TRBV13
cdr3_nt: TGTGCCAGCAGCTTAATACTCATGAACACTGAAGCTTTCTTT
cdr3_aa: CASSLILMNTEAFF

j_call: TRBJ2-7
clone_size: many
d_call: NA
v_call: TRBV10-3
cdr3_nt: TGTGCCATCACAGAGGGAAGGAGGGGGTACTACGAGCAGTACTTC
cdr3_aa: CAITEGRRGYYEQYF

j_call: TRBJ1-6
clone_size: NA
d_call: NA
v_call: TRBV20-1
cdr3_nt: TGCAGTGCCCCCGAGTCAAGCTCCTATAATTCACCTCTCCACTTT
cdr3_aa: CSAPESSSYNSPLHF

j_call: TRBJ1-6
clone_size: many
d_call: NA
v_call: TRBV7-9
cdr3_nt: TGTGCCAGCAGCCCACCCGGACGGATGGATAATTCACCCCTCCACTTT
cdr3_aa: CASSPPGRMDNSPLHF

j_call: TRBJ1-1
clone_size: NA
d_call: NA
v_call: TRBV9
cdr3_nt: TGTGCCAACAGCATGAACACTGAAGCTTTCTTT
cdr3_aa: CANSMNTEAFF

j_call: TRBJ2-3
clone_size: few
d_call: TRBD2
v_call: TRBV24-1
cdr3_nt: TGTGCCACCAGTGATCCCGGGACTAGCGGGGGGAGAGATACGCAGTATTTT
cdr3_aa: CATSDPGTSGGRDTQYF

j_call: TRBJ2-5
clone_size: many
d_call: TRBD1
v_call: TRBV29-1
cdr3_nt: TGCAGCGTCTCCGGGGACAGCGGGACCCAGTACTTC
cdr3_aa: CSVSGDSGTQYF

j_call: TRBJ2-7
clone_size: once
d_call: NA
v_call: TRBV24-1
cdr3_nt: TGTGCCACCAGTGAGACAGGGGAGGGCGAGCAGTACTTC
cdr3_aa: CATSETGEGEQYF

j_call: TRBJ2-7
clone_size: NA
d_call: NA
v_call: TRBV12-3/TRBV12-4
cdr3_nt: TGTGCCAGCAGCCATCTTACAAGTATCCGTTCCTACGAGCAGTACTTC
cdr3_aa: CASSHLTSIRSYEQYF

j_call: TRBJ1-1
clone_size: many
d_call: NA
v_call: TRBV4-3
cdr3_nt: TGCGCCAGCAGCCAAGGGGGGAAAGCTTTCTTT
cdr3_aa: CASSQGGKAFF